This T cell receptor beta chain was identified in a study of blood T cell repertoires in COVID-19 (dated by TCRdb to 2020 to 2021). Background for the entire study: Samples covering the acute and convalescent phases of COVID-19 were provided by collaborators in the United States, Italy and Spain. The material from the prospective study consisted of cDNA or gDNA derived from T cells, B-cell-depleted T cells, or PBMCs. The repertoires were released in a freely available public database intended as a resource for research on the immune response to SARS-CoV-2. Nearly every sample came with metadata listing a de-identified subject ID, COVID-19 status, age in years and sex. Deeply sampled blood TCRbeta repertoires from subjects exposed to, actively infected with, or recovered from COVID-19 were included in the dataset. Where available, HLA class I and class II types were taken from metadata supplied by the sample provider and were not determined by assay-based typing. The samples were drawn from two sources: the first 160 participants of the ongoing ImmuneRACE study, and fewer than 1,500 subjects contributed by 6 global collaborators.

CDR1 SGHAT and CDR2 FQNNGV are derived from the germline V gene. V is pared back by 8 bases and J by 6 bases, with 19 bases lying between the germline termini. The CDR3 measures 15 amino acids from cysteine to phenylalanine. Just the 45-base CDR3 DNA is kept, in frame starting at base 1. A word on this clone: Its antigen has not been determined. No base quality values were provided; no much bigger clone lies one nucleotide off.

TCRbeta CDR3 regions were amplified from genomic DNA using the immunoSEQ Assay, a bias-controlled multiplex PCR. For the original study's pipeline: The number of nucleated cells in each sample was estimated by amplification of reference gene primers within the assay. Sequence reads were collapsed and filtered to measure the absolute abundance of every unique TCRbeta CDR3 rearrangement. Productive Simpson clonality was computed per sample as the square root of Simpson's diversity index over productive rearrangements. The table comes from immuneACCESS by way of TCRdb, which keeps in-frame sequences with V and J called. Part of the clones is missing from these tables; in studies checked, under half for an unresolved V gene and the rest for unknown reasons. V and J calls and clone size come straight from that table; D and trimming were deduced from the DNA. The sample includes roughly 56,000 clones, with around 92% observed a single time. 5.5% to 6.5% of the sample belongs to the ten largest clones.

Collaborating institutions collected whole blood in K2EDTA tubes following their own protocols. For TCRbeta analysis, collaborators shipped samples as frozen whole blood, isolated PBMCs, or DNA extracted from either of those sample types. What the work shows at the level of the full study, not this receptor alone: The quantity of clinical and demographic metadata differed by source and by participant and was supplied without curation.

The TCR was taken from a man aged 50 or older with active COVID-19. The sample was peripheral blood. The receptor chain draws on TRBV11-2 and TRBJ2-2; TRBD1 is perhaps the D gene, given 6 matching bases. CDR3 sequence: CASQDRGHRPGELFF. The sequence in DNA is TGTGCCAGCCAAGACCGGGGACACAGACCCGGGGAGCTGTTTTTT.